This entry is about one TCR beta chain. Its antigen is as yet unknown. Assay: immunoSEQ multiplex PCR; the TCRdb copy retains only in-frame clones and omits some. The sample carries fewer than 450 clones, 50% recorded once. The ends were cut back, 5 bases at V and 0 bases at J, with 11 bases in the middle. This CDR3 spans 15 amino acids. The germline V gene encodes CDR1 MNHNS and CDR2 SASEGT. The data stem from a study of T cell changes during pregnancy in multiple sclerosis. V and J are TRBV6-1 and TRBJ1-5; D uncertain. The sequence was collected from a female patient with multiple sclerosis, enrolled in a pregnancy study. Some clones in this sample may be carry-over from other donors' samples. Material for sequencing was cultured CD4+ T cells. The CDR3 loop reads CASSQGRYSNQPQHF. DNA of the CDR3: TGTGCCAGCAGTCAAGGACGGTATAGCAATCAGCCCCAGCATTTT.